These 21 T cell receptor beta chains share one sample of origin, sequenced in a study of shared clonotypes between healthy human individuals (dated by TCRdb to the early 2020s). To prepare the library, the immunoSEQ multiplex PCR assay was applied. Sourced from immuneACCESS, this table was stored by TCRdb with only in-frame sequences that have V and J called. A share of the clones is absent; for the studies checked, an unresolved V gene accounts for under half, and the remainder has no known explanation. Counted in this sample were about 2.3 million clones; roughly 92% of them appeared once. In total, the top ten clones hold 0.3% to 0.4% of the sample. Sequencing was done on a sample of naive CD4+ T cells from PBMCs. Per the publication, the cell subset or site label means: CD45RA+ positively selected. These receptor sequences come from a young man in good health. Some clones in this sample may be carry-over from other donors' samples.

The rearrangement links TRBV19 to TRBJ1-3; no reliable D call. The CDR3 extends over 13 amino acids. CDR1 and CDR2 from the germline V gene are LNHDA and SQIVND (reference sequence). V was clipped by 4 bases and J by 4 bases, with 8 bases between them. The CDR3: CASSRWIGNTIYF. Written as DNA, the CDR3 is TGTGCCAGTAGTAGGTGGATCGGAAACACCATATATTTT.

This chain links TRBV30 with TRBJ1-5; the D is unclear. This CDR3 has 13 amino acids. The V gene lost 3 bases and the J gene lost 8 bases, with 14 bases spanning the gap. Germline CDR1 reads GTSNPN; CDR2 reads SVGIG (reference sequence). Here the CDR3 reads CAWSDRAVEPQHF. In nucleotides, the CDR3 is TGTGCCTGGAGCGATAGAGCGGTGGAGCCCCAGCATTTT.

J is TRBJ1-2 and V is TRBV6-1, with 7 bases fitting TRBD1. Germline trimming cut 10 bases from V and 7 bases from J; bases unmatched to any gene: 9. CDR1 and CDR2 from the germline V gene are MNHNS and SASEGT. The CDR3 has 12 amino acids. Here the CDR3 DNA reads TGTGCCAACCGGGACAGTCTTAGTGGCTACACCTTC. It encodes CANRDSLSGYTF.

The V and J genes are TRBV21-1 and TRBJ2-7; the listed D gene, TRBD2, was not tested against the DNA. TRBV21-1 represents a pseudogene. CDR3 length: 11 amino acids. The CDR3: CASIEECEQYF. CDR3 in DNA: TGTGCCAGCATCGAGGAGTGCGAGCAGTACTTC.

CDR3: CASSPQSNQPQHF. In nucleotides, the CDR3 is TGTGCCAGCAGTCCCCAATCGAATCAGCCCCAGCATTTT. V is TRBV6-6 and J is TRBJ1-5; no reliable D call. Between the trimmed V and J ends, which lost 5 bases and 4 bases, there was a span of 9 bases. CDR3 length: 13 residues. Germline CDR1 and CDR2: MNHNY and SVGAGI (reference sequence).

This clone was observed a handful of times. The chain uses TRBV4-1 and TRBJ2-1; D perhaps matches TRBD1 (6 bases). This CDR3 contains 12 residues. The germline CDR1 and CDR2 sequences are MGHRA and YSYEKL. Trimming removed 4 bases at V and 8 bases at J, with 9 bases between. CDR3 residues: CASSPGEHEQFF. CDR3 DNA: TGCGCCAGCAGCCCAGGGGAGCATGAGCAGTTCTTC.

In DNA, the CDR3 is TGTGCCAGCAGCTTGAAAAGCGTAGCACCCTACGAGCAGTACTTC. This encodes CASSLKSVAPYEQYF. The J gene is TRBJ2-7, the V gene TRBV5-4; no definite D call. The CDR3 runs 15 residues. Trimming removed 1 base from V and 2 bases from J, with 13 bases in between. CDR1 is SGHNT and CDR2 is YYREEE in the germline V gene (reference sequence).

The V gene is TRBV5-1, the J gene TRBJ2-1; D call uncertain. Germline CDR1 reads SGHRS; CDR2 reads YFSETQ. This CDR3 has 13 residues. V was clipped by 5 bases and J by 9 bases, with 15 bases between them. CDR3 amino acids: CASRSDVIGEQFF. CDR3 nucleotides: TGCGCCAGCAGGAGTGACGTTATAGGTGAGCAGTTCTTC.

The CDR3 DNA sequence: TGCGCCAGCAGGATCTATGGCTACACCTTC. Protein product: CASRIYGYTF. The rearrangement joins TRBV4-1 to TRBJ1-2; D remains unclear. CDR3 length: 10 amino acids. Trimming removed 6 bases from V and 4 bases from J, with 3 bases in between. From germline, CDR1 is MGHRA and CDR2 YSYEKL.

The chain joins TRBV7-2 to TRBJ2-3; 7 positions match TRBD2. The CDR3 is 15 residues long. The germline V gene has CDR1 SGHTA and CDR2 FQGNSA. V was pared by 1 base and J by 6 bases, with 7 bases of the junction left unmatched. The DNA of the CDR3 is TGTGCCAGCAGCTTAGTGGCGGGAGAGGCGGATACGCAGTATTTT. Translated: CASSLVAGEADTQYF.

The CDR3 loop reads CASSPDRGKQYF. In nucleotides, the CDR3 is TGTGCCAGCAGTCCGGACCGGGGTAAGCAGTACTTC. V usage is TRBV6-5 and J usage is TRBJ2-7; maybe TRBD2 (5 bases). V lost 5 bases and J 8 bases, leaving 13 bases between the germline ends. This CDR3 has 12 amino acids. The germline V gene has CDR1 MNHEY and CDR2 SVGAGI.

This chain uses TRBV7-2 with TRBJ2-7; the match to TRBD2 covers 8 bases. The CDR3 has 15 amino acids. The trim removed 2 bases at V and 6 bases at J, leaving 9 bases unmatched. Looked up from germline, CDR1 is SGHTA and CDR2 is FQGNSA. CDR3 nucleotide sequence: TGTGCCAGCAGCTTACGTAGCGGGATCCTCGGCGAGCAGTACTTC. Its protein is CASSLRSGILGEQYF.

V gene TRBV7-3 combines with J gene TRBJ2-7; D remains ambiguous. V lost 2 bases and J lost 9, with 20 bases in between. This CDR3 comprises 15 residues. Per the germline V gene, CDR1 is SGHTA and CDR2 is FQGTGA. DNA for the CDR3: TGTGCCAGCAGCTTAGTTCCCTCAGCCCCCGACGGGCAGTACTTC. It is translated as CASSLVPSAPDGQYF. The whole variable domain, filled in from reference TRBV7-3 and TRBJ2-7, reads GAGVSQTPSNKVTEKGKYVELRCDPISGHTALYWYRQSLGQGPEFLIYFQGTGAADDSGLPNDRFFAVRPEGSVSTLKIQRTERGDSAVYLCASSLVPSAPDGQYFGPGTRLTVT.

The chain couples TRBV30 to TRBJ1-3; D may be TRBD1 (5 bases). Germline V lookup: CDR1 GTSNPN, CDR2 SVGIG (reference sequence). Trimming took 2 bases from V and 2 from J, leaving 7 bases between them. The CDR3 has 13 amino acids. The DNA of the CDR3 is TGTGCCTGGAGTCTAGGGGCTGGAAACACCATATATTTT. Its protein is CAWSLGAGNTIYF.

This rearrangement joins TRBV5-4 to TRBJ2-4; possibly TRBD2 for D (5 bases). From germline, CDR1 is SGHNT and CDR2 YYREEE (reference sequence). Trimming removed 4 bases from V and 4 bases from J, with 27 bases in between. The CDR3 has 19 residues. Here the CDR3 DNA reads TGTGCCAGCAGCCCCGTCCCCGCGGCACGCGGCGGCGGGAAAAACATTCAGTACTTC. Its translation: CASSPVPAARGGGKNIQYF.

This CDR3 is CASSPGQRSFSYNEQFF. The CDR3 nucleotides read TGTGCCAGCTCACCAGGTCAGCGGAGCTTCTCCTACAATGAGCAGTTCTTC. V and J are TRBV18 and TRBJ2-1; D is perhaps TRBD2 (5 bases). The germline gives CDR1 KGHSH, CDR2 LQKENI. V lost 2 bases, J lost 0 bases, and 14 bases lay in between. There are 17 residues in the CDR3.

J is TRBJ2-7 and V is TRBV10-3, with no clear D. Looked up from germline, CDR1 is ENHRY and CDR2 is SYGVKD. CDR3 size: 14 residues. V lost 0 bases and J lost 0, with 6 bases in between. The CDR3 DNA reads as TGTGCCATCAGTGAGTCAGACCTCTCCTACGAGCAGTACTTC. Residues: CAISESDLSYEQYF.

The CDR3 sequence is CASSNNRGGTEAFF. CDR3 bases: TGTGCCAGCAGTAACAACAGGGGGGGCACTGAAGCTTTCTTT. The chain recombines TRBV6-6 with TRBJ1-1; 8 positions match TRBD1. The junction had 6 bases not matched to a gene; V was cut back by 5 bases and J by 4 bases. Per the germline V gene, CDR1 is MNHNY and CDR2 is SVGAGI (reference sequence). The CDR3 has 14 amino acids.

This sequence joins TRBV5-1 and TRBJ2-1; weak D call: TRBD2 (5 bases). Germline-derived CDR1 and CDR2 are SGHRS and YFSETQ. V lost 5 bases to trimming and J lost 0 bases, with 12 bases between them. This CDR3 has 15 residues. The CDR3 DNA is TGCGCCAGCAGGAGCGGAACCGACTCCTACAATGAGCAGTTCTTC. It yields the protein CASRSGTDSYNEQFF.

The CDR3 DNA is TGCGCCAGCAGCTCGGGATCGGGGGCCACAGATACGCAGTATTTT. This sequence encodes CASSSGSGATDTQYF. The V gene is TRBV5-1, the J gene TRBJ2-3; either TRBD1 or TRBD2 may fit D (6 bases each). The length of the CDR3 is 15 residues. Germline V gives CDR1 SGHRS, CDR2 YFSETQ. The germline V and J ends were trimmed by 3 bases and 2 bases, with 13 bases remaining between them.

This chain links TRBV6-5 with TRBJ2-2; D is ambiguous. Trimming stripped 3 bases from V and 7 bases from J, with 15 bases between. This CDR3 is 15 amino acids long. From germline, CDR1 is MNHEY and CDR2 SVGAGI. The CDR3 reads CASSYIKIGVGELFF. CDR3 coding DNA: TGTGCCAGCAGTTATATCAAAATTGGGGTCGGGGAGCTGTTTTTT.